Sequencing of this T cell receptor beta chain was carried out in a study of CD8 T cells in ankylosing spondylitis. The CDR3 loop spans 14 amino acids. The trim removed 5 bases at V and 2 bases at J, leaving 4 bases unmatched. Each CDR3 protein is one row after TCRdb ran MiXCR on the 5' RACE reads. The sample has tens of thousands of distinct CDR3 sequences, about 7.8% seen once; the top ten hold around 8.7%. The sample holds a few counts of this clonotype. This TCR derives from a female donor with ankylosing spondylitis or in good health (not recorded which). The material sequenced was blood, either unsorted or a sorted T cell fraction (not recorded which). This chain links TRBV12-3 or TRBV12-4 with TRBJ2-5, with 8 bases identical to TRBD1. As DNA, the CDR3 is TGTGCCAGCAGTACCCGGACAGGGCAAGAGACCCAGTACTTC. This gives the protein CASSTRTGQETQYF.